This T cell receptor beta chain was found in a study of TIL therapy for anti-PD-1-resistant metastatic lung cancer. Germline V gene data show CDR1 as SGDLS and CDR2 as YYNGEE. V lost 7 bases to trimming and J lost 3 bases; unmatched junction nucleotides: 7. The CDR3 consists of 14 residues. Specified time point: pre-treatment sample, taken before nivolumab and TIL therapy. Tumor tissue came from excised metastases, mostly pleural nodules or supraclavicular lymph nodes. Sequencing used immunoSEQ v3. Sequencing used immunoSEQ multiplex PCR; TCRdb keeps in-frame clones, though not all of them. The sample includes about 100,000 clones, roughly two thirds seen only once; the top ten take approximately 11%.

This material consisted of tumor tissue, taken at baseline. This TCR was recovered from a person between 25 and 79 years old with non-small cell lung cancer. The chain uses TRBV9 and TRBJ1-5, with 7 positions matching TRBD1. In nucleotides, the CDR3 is TGTGCCAGCGCCAGGGACAGAGACAATCAGCCCCAGCATTTT. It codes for CASARDRDNQPQHF.